This T cell receptor (beta chain) originates from a study of T cell responses to AZD1222 COVID-19 vaccine. Study observations and caveats: Sampled repertoires all dated from after the peak T cell response.

In regard to this clone: Its antigen remains unidentified.

Generated by immunoSEQ multiplex PCR, the TCRdb table keeps only in-frame clones and is missing some. The sample has approximately 180,000 clones, around 90% seen once. Germline values: CDR1 LNHDA, CDR2 SQIVND (reference sequence). The CDR3 consists of 13 residues. The trim removed 5 bases at V and 5 bases at J, leaving 4 bases unmatched. Sequencing used peripheral blood, obtained on day 0 of AZD1222 vaccination. This sequence originates from an adult in good health. The J gene is TRBJ2-7, the V gene TRBV19; TRBD1 matches at 9 bases. CDR3 DNA: TGTGCCAGTAGTTCGGACAGGGGCCACGAGCAGTACTTC. Protein sequence: CASSSDRGHEQYF.